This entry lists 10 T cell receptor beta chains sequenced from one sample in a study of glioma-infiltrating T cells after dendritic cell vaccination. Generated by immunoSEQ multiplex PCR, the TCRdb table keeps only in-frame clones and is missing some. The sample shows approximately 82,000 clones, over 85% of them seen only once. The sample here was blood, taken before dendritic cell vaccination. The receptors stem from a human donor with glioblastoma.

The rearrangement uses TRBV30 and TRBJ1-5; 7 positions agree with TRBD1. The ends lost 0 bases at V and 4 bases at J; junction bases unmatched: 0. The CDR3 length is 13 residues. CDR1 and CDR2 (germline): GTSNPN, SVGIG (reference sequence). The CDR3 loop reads CAWSVQGNQPQHF. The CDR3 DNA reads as TGTGCCTGGAGTGTACAGGGGAATCAGCCCCAGCATTTT.

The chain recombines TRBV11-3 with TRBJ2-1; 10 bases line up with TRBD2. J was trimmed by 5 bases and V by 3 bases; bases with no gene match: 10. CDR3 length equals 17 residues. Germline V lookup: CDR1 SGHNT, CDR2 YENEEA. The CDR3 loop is CASSFVSLAGENNEQFF. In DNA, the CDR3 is TGTGCCAGCAGCTTCGTGTCCCTAGCGGGAGAAAACAATGAGCAGTTCTTC.

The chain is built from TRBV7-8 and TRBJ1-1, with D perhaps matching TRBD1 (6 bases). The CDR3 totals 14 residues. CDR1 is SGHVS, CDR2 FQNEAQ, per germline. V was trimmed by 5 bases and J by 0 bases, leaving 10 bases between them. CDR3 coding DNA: TGTGCCAGCAGCGGGGACATCATGAACACTGAAGCTTTCTTT. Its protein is CASSGDIMNTEAFF.

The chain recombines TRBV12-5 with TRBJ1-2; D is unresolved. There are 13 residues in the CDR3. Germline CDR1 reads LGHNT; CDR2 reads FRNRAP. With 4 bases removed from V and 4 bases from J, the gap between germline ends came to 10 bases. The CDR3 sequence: CASGSDSRYGYTF. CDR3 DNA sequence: TGTGCTAGTGGTTCCGACTCCCGCTATGGCTACACCTTC.

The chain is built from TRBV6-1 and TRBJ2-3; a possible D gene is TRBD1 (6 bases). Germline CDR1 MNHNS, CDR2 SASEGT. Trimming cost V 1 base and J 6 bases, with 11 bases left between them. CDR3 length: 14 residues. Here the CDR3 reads CASSEVRGRDTQYF. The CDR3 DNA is TGTGCCAGCAGTGAAGTCAGGGGAAGGGATACGCAGTATTTT.

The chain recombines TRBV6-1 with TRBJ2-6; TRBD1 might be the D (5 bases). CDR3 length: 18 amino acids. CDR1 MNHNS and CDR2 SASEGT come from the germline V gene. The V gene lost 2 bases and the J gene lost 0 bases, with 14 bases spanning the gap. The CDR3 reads CASSERGKASSGANVLTF. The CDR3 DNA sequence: TGTGCCAGCAGTGAAAGGGGAAAAGCCTCCTCTGGGGCCAACGTCCTGACTTTC.

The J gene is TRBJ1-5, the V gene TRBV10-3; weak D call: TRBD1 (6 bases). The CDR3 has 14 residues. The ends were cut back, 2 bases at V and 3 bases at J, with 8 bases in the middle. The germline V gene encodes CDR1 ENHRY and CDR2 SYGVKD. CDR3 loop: CAISEGQTNQPQHF. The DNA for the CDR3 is TGTGCCATCAGTGAGGGACAGACCAATCAGCCCCAGCATTTT.

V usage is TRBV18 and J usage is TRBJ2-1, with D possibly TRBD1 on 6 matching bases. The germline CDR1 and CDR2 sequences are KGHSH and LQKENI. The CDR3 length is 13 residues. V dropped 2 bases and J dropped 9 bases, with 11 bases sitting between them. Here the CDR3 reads CASSPSGDLEQFF. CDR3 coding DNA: TGTGCCAGCTCACCATCAGGGGATCTTGAGCAGTTCTTC.

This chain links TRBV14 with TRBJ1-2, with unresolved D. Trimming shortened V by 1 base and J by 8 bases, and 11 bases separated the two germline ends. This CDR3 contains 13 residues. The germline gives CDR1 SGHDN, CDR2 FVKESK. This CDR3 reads CASSQVIRRGYTF. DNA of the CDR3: TGTGCCAGCAGCCAAGTCATCCGTCGGGGCTACACCTTC.

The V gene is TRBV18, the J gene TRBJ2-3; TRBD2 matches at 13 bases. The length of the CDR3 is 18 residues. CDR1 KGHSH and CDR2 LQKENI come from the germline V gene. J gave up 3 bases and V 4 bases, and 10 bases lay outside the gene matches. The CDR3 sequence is CASSRGLAGTGRTDTQYF. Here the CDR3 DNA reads TGTGCCAGCTCACGGGGACTAGCGGGAACAGGGAGAACAGATACGCAGTATTTT.